Below are 28 T cell receptor beta chains sequenced from a single sample in a study of T cells in localized non-small cell lung cancer. The protocol was immunoSEQ multiplex PCR, while the TCRdb copy is restricted to in-frame clones and leaves out a portion. The sample includes around 91,000 clones, 80% to 90% seen only once; the top ten take roughly 14%. The sequences come from peripheral blood, collected before any cancer treatment. Receptors originate from a man aged 35 to 69 with stage I squamous cell lung carcinoma.

The gene calls are TRBV30 and TRBJ1-1, with D possibly being TRBD1 (6 bases). The CDR3 sequence is 14 residues long. Germline CDR1 GTSNPN, CDR2 SVGIG (reference sequence). V lost 1 base and J lost 5, with 14 bases in between. The CDR3 here is CAWSGTAYLTEAFF. CDR3 bases: TGTGCCTGGAGTGGGACAGCCTACCTGACTGAAGCTTTCTTT.

The chain joins TRBV5-1 to TRBJ1-5; 8 bases line up with TRBD1. V shed 4 bases, J shed 3 bases, and the junction held 9 bases outside the gene matches. The CDR3 sequence is 16 residues long. The germline V gene encodes CDR1 SGHRS and CDR2 YFSETQ. The CDR3 sequence: CASSLSAGGPNQPQHF. The CDR3 nucleotides read TGCGCCAGCAGCCTTTCCGCAGGGGGCCCCAATCAGCCCCAGCATTTT.

V gene TRBV6-5 combines with J gene TRBJ2-7; tentatively, D is TRBD1 (5 bases). Germline assignment: CDR1 MNHEY and CDR2 SVGAGI. There are 14 residues in the CDR3. Trimming removed 6 bases from V and 5 bases from J, with 17 bases in between. DNA for the CDR3: TGTGCCAGCAGGCCCGTAGCAGGGTCCAACGAGCAGTACTTC. Protein sequence: CASRPVAGSNEQYF.

The chain couples TRBV7-8 to TRBJ1-5, with D unresolved. Trimming took off 1 base at V and 2 bases at J, with 3 bases between the two ends. Germline V CDR1 and CDR2: SGHVS, FQNEAQ. The CDR3 is made up of 13 amino acids. DNA of the CDR3: TGTGCCAGCAGCTTAGTCGGCAATCAGCCCCAGCATTTT. Translated, it gives CASSLVGNQPQHF.

V usage is TRBV28 and J usage is TRBJ2-7; D may be TRBD1 (5 bases). Germline V gene lookup returns CDR1 MDHEN and CDR2 SYDVKM. This CDR3 contains 15 residues. V was trimmed by 5 bases and J by 1 base, leaving 15 bases between them. The CDR3: CASSTLLTVSYEQYF. DNA of the CDR3: TGTGCCAGCAGTACCCTTCTGACAGTGTCCTACGAGCAGTACTTC. Full variable domain (remainder filled in from reference TRBV28 and TRBJ2-7): DVKVTQSSRYLVKRTGEKVFLECVQDMDHENMFWYRQDPGLGLRLIYFSYDVKMKEKGDIPEGYSVSREKKERFSLILESASTNQTSMYLCASSTLLTVSYEQYFGPGTRLTVT.

V is TRBV11-2 and J is TRBJ2-3; the D is unclear. Germline V gene lookup returns CDR1 SGHAT and CDR2 FQNNGV. The V end lost 0 bases, the J end lost 0 bases, and 7 bases lay between the germline ends. The CDR3 spans 15 residues. The CDR3 DNA is TGTGCCAGCAGCTTAGAGTCCCGTAGCACAGATACGCAGTATTTT. It encodes CASSLESRSTDTQYF.

The chain recombines TRBV6-4 with TRBJ1-1, with D unclear. The length of the CDR3 is 13 residues. Germline V gives CDR1 MRHNA, CDR2 SNTAGT. V gave up 5 bases and J gave up 7 bases, with 14 bases separating them. The CDR3 nucleotides are TGTGCCAGCAGTCTATCCTCTCCCAATGAAGCTTTCTTT. Encoded protein: CASSLSSPNEAFF.

The chain employs TRBV6-1 and TRBJ2-5, with no clear D. Per germline, CDR1 MNHNS and CDR2 SASEGT. The V gene lost 3 bases and the J gene lost 4 bases, with 3 bases spanning the gap. This CDR3 comprises 11 residues. In DNA, the CDR3 is TGTGCCAGCAGTGATCCAGAGACCCAGTACTTC. Its translation is CASSDPETQYF.

The rearrangement links TRBV9 to TRBJ1-1; D is unresolved. The CDR3 is made up of 13 amino acids. The V gene's germline CDR1 is SGDLS and CDR2 YYNGEE. Deletions cut 2 bases from V and 1 base from J, with 6 bases between. CDR3 residues: CASSVGWNTEAFF. DNA for the CDR3: TGTGCCAGCAGCGTTGGGTGGAACACTGAAGCTTTCTTT.

V gene TRBV6-6 combines with J gene TRBJ2-3; D could derive from TRBD1 or TRBD2 (6 bases each). The germline V gene encodes CDR1 MNHNY and CDR2 SVGAGI (reference sequence). V shed 2 bases and J shed 4 bases, with 16 bases lying between them. CDR3 length: 16 amino acids. CDR3 DNA: TGTGCCAGCAGTTACCCGGGGGTAGGGGGTTCAGATACGCAGTATTTT. Translating it yields CASSYPGVGGSDTQYF.

The chain uses TRBV30 and TRBJ1-6; D is undetermined. Germline CDR1 GTSNPN, CDR2 SVGIG (reference sequence). This CDR3 is 14 amino acids long. With 3 bases removed from V and 6 bases from J, the gap between germline ends came to 12 bases. The CDR3 nucleotides are TGTGCCTGGAGGAGTTTTAGTCTTAATTCACCCCTCCACTTT. Amino acids: CAWRSFSLNSPLHF.

V gene TRBV18 combines with J gene TRBJ1-1; D might be TRBD1 (6 bases). Germline V CDR1 and CDR2: KGHSH, LQKENI. Trimming left V 2 bases short and J 5 bases short, with 9 bases between. This CDR3 has 13 residues. This CDR3 is CASSPKGGTEAFF. The CDR3 coding sequence is TGTGCCAGCTCACCAAAGGGGGGGACTGAAGCTTTCTTT.

CDR3 region: CASSLGQGRPYGYTF. The CDR3 DNA is TGTGCCAGCAGCTTAGGCCAAGGGCGTCCCTATGGCTACACCTTC. J is TRBJ1-2 and V is TRBV7-9; D ambiguous. CDR3 length: 15 amino acids. Per the germline V gene, CDR1 is SEHNR and CDR2 is FQNEAQ (reference sequence). The V gene lost 1 base and the J gene lost 4 bases, with 13 bases spanning the gap.

The chain couples TRBV28 to TRBJ1-6; D is uncertain. The CDR3 runs 16 residues. V lost 7 bases and J lost 0, with 13 bases in between. CDR1 and CDR2 from the germline V gene are MDHEN and SYDVKM. Here the CDR3 reads CASNRIESSYNSPLHF. The CDR3 region has the DNA TGTGCCAGCAACAGAATCGAGAGCTCCTATAATTCACCCCTCCACTTT.

This chain connects TRBV6-1 to TRBJ2-7, with a tentative D call TRBD2 (6 bases). CDR3 length equals 16 residues. V shed 2 bases and J shed 3 bases, with 17 bases lying between them. Germline V CDR1 and CDR2: MNHNS, SASEGT. CDR3 bases: TGTGCCAGCAGTGAAAGGGCGGGGTTAGAGGGCTACGAGCAGTACTTC. Residues: CASSERAGLEGYEQYF.

This clone showed up just once. The chain recombines TRBV6-1 with TRBJ1-3; D is unresolved. Germline V gene sequence: CDR1 MNHNS, CDR2 SASEGT. The CDR3 is 15 residues long. Deletions cut 4 bases from V and 0 bases from J, with 10 bases between. CDR3 DNA sequence: TGTGCCAGCAGTGTGGACCTAAGCTCTGGAAACACCATATATTTT. It codes for CASSVDLSSGNTIYF.

CDR3 in amino acids: CASSPGPLSQPQHF. CDR3 nucleotides: TGTGCCAGCAGTCCAGGACCTCTCTCCCAGCCCCAGCATTTT. This chain connects TRBV6-5 to TRBJ1-5, with D unclear. Germline V gene lookup returns CDR1 MNHEY and CDR2 SVGAGI. Trimming stripped 5 bases from V and 7 bases from J, with 15 bases between. This CDR3 contains 14 residues.

J is TRBJ2-1 and V is TRBV5-4; 11 bases align to TRBD1. After removal of 5 bases from V and 4 bases from J, the junction contained 8 bases not matched to a gene. The length of the CDR3 is 16 residues. Germline lookup yields CDR1 SGHNT and CDR2 YYREEE (reference sequence). The CDR3 protein is CASSWMGQGGYNEQFF. CDR3 DNA sequence: TGTGCCAGCAGTTGGATGGGACAGGGGGGTTACAATGAGCAGTTCTTC. Full variable domain (missing parts from reference TRBV5-4 and TRBJ2-1): ETGVTQSPTHLIKTRGQQVTLRCSSQSGHNTVSWYQQALGQGPQFIFQYYREEENGRGNFPPRFSGLQFPNYSSELNVNALELDDSALYLCASSWMGQGGYNEQFFGPGTRLTVL.

The gene calls are TRBV7-2 and TRBJ1-4; 9 nucleotides align to TRBD1. V dropped 5 bases and J dropped 8; count of bases not matched to a gene: 9. CDR1 is SGHTA, CDR2 FQGNSA, per germline. The CDR3 spans 15 residues. The CDR3 is CASSISGTGKEKLFF. As DNA, the CDR3 is TGTGCCAGCAGCATCTCCGGGACAGGGAAAGAAAAACTGTTTTTT.

The chain combines TRBV5-1 with TRBJ1-5; D not certain. The CDR3 sequence is 15 residues long. Trimming shortened V by 0 bases and J by 0 bases, and 7 bases separated the two germline ends. CDR1 is SGHRS, CDR2 YFSETQ, per germline. CDR3 amino acids: CASSLAGNSNQPQHF. CDR3 nucleotide sequence: TGCGCCAGCAGCTTGGCGGGGAATAGCAATCAGCCCCAGCATTTT.

This clone has only a few counts. The chain uses TRBV6-1 and TRBJ1-5; D is unresolved. V lost 8 bases and J 4 bases, leaving 6 bases between the germline ends. The CDR3 is 11 amino acids. From germline, CDR1 is MNHNS and CDR2 SASEGT. The DNA for the CDR3 is TGTGCCAGCTCCGAAAATCAGCCCCAGCATTTT. This codes for CASSENQPQHF.

V gene TRBV20-1 combines with J gene TRBJ2-3; D is unclear. V gave up 6 bases and J gave up 0 bases, with 4 bases separating them. The CDR3 covers 11 residues. Per the germline V gene, CDR1 is DFQATT and CDR2 is SNEGSKA (reference sequence). DNA for the CDR3: TGCAGTGCCCTTAGCACAGATACGCAGTATTTT. Residues: CSALSTDTQYF.

This clone appeared a single time. The chain carries TRBV7-9 and TRBJ1-1; D call uncertain. Trimming took off 2 bases at V and 0 bases at J, with 4 bases between the two ends. CDR3 length: 13 amino acids. CDR1 and CDR2 from the germline V gene are SEHNR and FQNEAQ (reference sequence). The CDR3, as DNA: TGTGCCAGCAGCTTAACCGTGAACACTGAAGCTTTCTTT. Amino acid sequence: CASSLTVNTEAFF.

The rearrangement joins TRBV29-1 to TRBJ2-3, with 7 positions matching TRBD1. Germline V lookup: CDR1 SQVTM, CDR2 ANQGSEA. This CDR3 has 13 residues. V trimming: 1 base; J trimming: 3 bases; junction bases outside the gene matches: 1. The DNA of the CDR3 is TGCAGCGTTGAAGTACAGGGGACAGATACGCAGTATTTT. It translates to CSVEVQGTDTQYF.

V gene TRBV18 combines with J gene TRBJ1-1; unclear D gene. Germline CDR1 is KGHSH and CDR2 is LQKENI. V shed 3 bases and J shed 1 base, with 6 bases lying between them. The CDR3 sequence is 13 residues long. This CDR3 is CASSPMRNTEAFF. CDR3 DNA sequence: TGTGCCAGCTCACCGATGCGGAACACTGAAGCTTTCTTT.

The chain carries TRBV14 and TRBJ1-2; D remains ambiguous. The germline V gene has CDR1 SGHDN and CDR2 FVKESK. The V end was cut by 4 bases, the J end by 5 bases, with 8 bases between. This CDR3 has 12 residues. The CDR3 bases are TGTGCCAGCAGCCCAGGATGGTATGGCTACACCTTC. It specifies CASSPGWYGYTF.

The genes are TRBV10-2 and TRBJ1-5, with D possibly being TRBD1 (5 bases). Trimming shortened V by 4 bases and J by 7 bases, and 11 bases separated the two germline ends. Per germline, CDR1 WSHSY and CDR2 SAAADI. This CDR3 comprises 13 residues. The CDR3 sequence is CASSGAREQPQHF. The CDR3 nucleotides are TGCGCCAGCAGTGGGGCCAGGGAGCAGCCCCAGCATTTT.

The chain employs TRBV4-1 and TRBJ2-2; tentative D call: TRBD2 (6 bases). Trimming removed 0 bases from V and 13 bases from J, with 12 bases in between. From germline, CDR1 is MGHRA and CDR2 YSYEKL. This CDR3 has 13 residues. Here the CDR3 reads CASSQEGTPRLFF. The CDR3 DNA reads as TGCGCCAGCAGCCAAGAGGGGACTCCCCGGCTGTTTTTT.